This passage covers 13 T cell receptor beta chains from one sample sequenced in a study of T cell responses to AZD1222 COVID-19 vaccine. Produced via immunoSEQ multiplex PCR; TCRdb's table is partial and in-frame only. The data hold about 160,000 clones, with about 90% observed a single time. Here the sequenced sample was peripheral blood, taken on day 0 of AZD1222 vaccination. These receptors originate from an adult in good health.

CDR3 amino acids: CASSPRGGSNTGELFF. CDR3 bases: TGCGCCAGCAGCCCGCGGGGAGGGTCGAACACCGGGGAGCTGTTTTTT. J is TRBJ2-2 and V is TRBV4-3; TRBD2 matches at 7 bases. Trimming at V came to 4 bases and at J to 0 bases, leaving 5 bases not matched to a gene. The germline V gene has CDR1 LGHNA and CDR2 YSLEER. CDR3 length: 16 residues.

The chain joins TRBV9 to TRBJ2-2, with TRBD1 identical over 10 bases. V dropped 4 bases and J dropped 3; count of bases not matched to a gene: 6. The germline CDR1 and CDR2 sequences are SGDLS and YYNGEE. The CDR3 extends over 16 amino acids. The CDR3 sequence: CASSTRQGADTGELFF. The CDR3 DNA is TGTGCCAGCAGCACCAGACAGGGGGCGGACACCGGGGAGCTGTTTTTT.

The V gene is TRBV27, the J gene TRBJ2-7, with TRBD2 matching over 7 bases. Germline-derived CDR1 and CDR2 are MNHEY and SMNVEV (reference sequence). The CDR3 has 16 amino acids. Unmatched junction bases numbered 11, after V lost 3 bases and J lost 3 bases. The CDR3 DNA reads as TGTGCCAGCAGTTTCTATAGCGGGCAGGCAAGCTACGAGCAGTACTTC. It translates to CASSFYSGQASYEQYF.

The chain links TRBV27 to TRBJ2-7, with D unclear. From germline, CDR1 is MNHEY and CDR2 SMNVEV (reference sequence). The V end was cut by 7 bases, the J end by 2 bases, with 15 bases between. This CDR3 comprises 14 residues. CDR3 protein: CASKPSGPPYEQYF. The CDR3 bases are TGTGCCAGCAAACCCTCAGGACCCCCCTACGAGCAGTACTTC.

The V and J genes are TRBV6-4 and TRBJ2-7; tentative D call: TRBD1 (5 bases). CDR1 and CDR2 (germline): MRHNA, SNTAGT. Trimming stripped 5 bases from V and 1 base from J, with 15 bases between. This CDR3 has 15 amino acids. The chain's CDR3 is CASSTPETDSYEQYF. The CDR3 DNA sequence: TGTGCCAGCAGTACCCCGGAGACAGATTCCTACGAGCAGTACTTC.

The genes are TRBV18 and TRBJ1-1, with D possibly TRBD1 on 5 matching bases. V lost 6 bases, J lost 1 base, and 21 bases lay in between. The CDR3 length is 17 residues. The germline V gene has CDR1 KGHSH and CDR2 LQKENI. CDR3 amino acids: CASSPSPAGRGNTEAFF. The CDR3 DNA reads as TGTGCCAGCTCGCCGAGCCCGGCAGGTAGGGGGAACACTGAAGCTTTCTTT.

The rearrangement links TRBV5-6 to TRBJ1-5, with 8 bases lining up with TRBD1. Germline-derived CDR1 and CDR2 are SGHDT and YYEEEE. The J segment lost 6 bases and the V segment lost 4 bases, leaving 9 bases of the junction unmatched. This CDR3 comprises 15 residues. The CDR3 nucleotides are TGTGCCAGCAGCCTGGGGCAGGGGGCAGCTCAGCCCCAGCATTTT. Amino acid sequence: CASSLGQGAAQPQHF.

This chain uses TRBV28 with TRBJ1-4; D ambiguous. The CDR3 loop spans 16 amino acids. Germline V CDR1 and CDR2: MDHEN, SYDVKM. V shed 2 bases and J shed 8 bases, with 18 bases lying between them. In DNA, the CDR3 is TGTGCCAGCAGTTTACCTCTTCAGAGGCGCATGGAAAAACTGTTTTTT. Residues: CASSLPLQRRMEKLFF.

The chain couples TRBV2 to TRBJ2-4; no definite D call. Trimming took off 4 bases at V and 1 base at J, with 11 bases between the two ends. Per germline, CDR1 SNHLY and CDR2 FYNNEI. The CDR3 runs to 15 residues. CDR3 region: CASSVGFAAKNIQYF. The CDR3 DNA reads TGTGCCAGCAGTGTAGGGTTTGCGGCCAAAAACATTCAGTACTTC.

The chain has TRBV19 and TRBJ2-5; tentatively, D is TRBD1 (6 bases). CDR1 is LNHDA and CDR2 is SQIVND in the germline V gene (reference sequence). V lost 5 bases, J lost 5 bases, and 9 bases lay in between. The CDR3 spans 12 residues. Here the CDR3 DNA reads TGTGCCAGTAGTCCAGGGGTTGAGACCCAGTACTTC. This translates into CASSPGVETQYF.

V usage is TRBV28 and J usage is TRBJ1-2, with TRBD1 matching over 9 bases. The V segment lost 1 base and the J segment 2 bases; nucleotides outside the gene matches: 5. Per germline, CDR1 MDHEN and CDR2 SYDVKM. The CDR3 loop spans 16 amino acids. CDR3 in DNA: TGTGCCAGCAGTTTATTGTACAGGGGGCCAAACTATGGCTACACCTTC. This encodes CASSLLYRGPNYGYTF.

The rearrangement joins TRBV7-3 to TRBJ2-1; tentative D call: TRBD2 (6 bases). V lost 0 bases, J lost 4 bases, and 10 bases lay in between. Germline assignment: CDR1 SGHTA and CDR2 FQGTGA. CDR3 length equals 15 residues. The CDR3 region is CASSLTGSDYNEQFF. CDR3 bases: TGTGCCAGCAGCTTAACCGGGAGTGATTACAATGAGCAGTTCTTC.

V gene TRBV28 combines with J gene TRBJ2-7; D is ambiguous. Trimming left V 3 bases short and J 5 bases short, with 11 bases between. CDR3 size: 13 residues. CDR1 is MDHEN and CDR2 is SYDVKM in the germline V gene. The CDR3 loop is CASSFIDHDEQYF. The CDR3 DNA sequence: TGTGCCAGCAGTTTTATCGACCACGACGAGCAGTACTTC.